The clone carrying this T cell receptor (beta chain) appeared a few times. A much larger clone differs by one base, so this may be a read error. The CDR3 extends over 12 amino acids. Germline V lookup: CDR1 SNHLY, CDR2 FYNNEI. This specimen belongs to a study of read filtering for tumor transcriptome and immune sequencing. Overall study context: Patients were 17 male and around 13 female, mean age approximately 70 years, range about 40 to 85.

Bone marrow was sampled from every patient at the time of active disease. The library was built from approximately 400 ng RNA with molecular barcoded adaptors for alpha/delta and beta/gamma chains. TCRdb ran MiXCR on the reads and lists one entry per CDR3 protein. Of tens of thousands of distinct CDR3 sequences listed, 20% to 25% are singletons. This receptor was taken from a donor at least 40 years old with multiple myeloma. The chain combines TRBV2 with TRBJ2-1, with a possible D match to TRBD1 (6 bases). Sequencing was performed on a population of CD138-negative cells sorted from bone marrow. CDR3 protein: CASTGADHEQSF. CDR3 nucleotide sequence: TGTGCCAGCACAGGGGCGGACCATGAGCAGTCCTTC.